The clone carrying this TCR beta chain occurred a few times. The germline V gene encodes CDR1 PRHDT and CDR2 FYEKMQ (reference sequence). This CDR3 is 15 amino acids long. V dropped 3 bases and J dropped 0 bases, with 10 bases sitting between them. The method was immunoSEQ multiplex PCR; TCRdb's version includes in-frame clones alone and lacks a portion of them. The sample has 350,000 to 500,000 clones; around 90% are singletons. This sample was included in a study of blood T cell repertoires in COVID-19. Study-level background: The analysed material was cDNA or gDNA that came from T cells, B-cell-depleted T cells, or PBMCs.

The chain combines TRBV13 with TRBJ2-3; no firm D call. The clonotype originates from a man between 18 and 29 years old with COVID-19, enrolled during active disease. Source material: peripheral blood. CDR3 nucleotide sequence: TGTGCCAGCAGCTTCCTTGATACTAGCACAGATACGCAGTATTTT. Translated, it gives CASSFLDTSTDTQYF. The variable domain in full, completed from reference TRBV13 and TRBJ2-3, reads AAGVIQSPRHLIKEKRETATLKCYPIPRHDTVYWYQQGPGQDPQFLISFYEKMQSDKGSIPDRFSAQQFSDYHSELNMSSLELGDSALYFCASSFLDTSTDTQYFGPGTRLTVL.